This TCR beta chain was profiled in a study of Graves' ophthalmopathy and Graves' hyperthyroidism. TCR beta CDR3 amplification used RNA transcripts. Second-round multiplex PCR came after a first-round RT-PCR that employed HTBI primers. MiXCR, run by TCRdb on the multiplex PCR reads, gives a single entry per CDR3 protein. The sample lists hundreds of thousands of distinct CDR3 sequences, roughly 39% seen once, with 3% to 3.5% in the top ten. Germline-derived CDR1 and CDR2 are SGHDT and YYEEEE. This CDR3 has 17 residues. Unmatched junction bases numbered 17, after V lost 7 bases and J lost 5 bases. The TCR sequence derives from an adult man with Graves' ophthalmopathy. This chain joins TRBV5-6 and TRBJ2-5; 10 positions agree with TRBD1. The sample comprised peripheral blood. The DNA for the CDR3 is TGTGCCAGCTCACCACCCCCTGGGACAGGGGCTGCGGAGACCCAGTACTTC. It codes for CASSPPPGTGAAETQYF.